This T cell receptor beta chain derives from a study of blood T cell repertoires in COVID-19. Study details: Acute and convalescent COVID-19 samples came from the United States, Italy and Spain.

Germline CDR1 SGHTA, CDR2 FQGNSA. The CDR3 spans 15 residues. The V segment lost 4 bases and the J segment 7 bases; nucleotides outside the gene matches: 5. The protocol was immunoSEQ multiplex PCR, while the TCRdb copy is restricted to in-frame clones and leaves out a portion. In the table there are about 53,000 clones, around 82% of which are singletons. The chain joins TRBV7-2 to TRBJ1-6, with 9 positions matching TRBD1. The specimen sequenced was peripheral blood. This sequence originates from a woman aged 55-69 years with acute or convalescent COVID-19. CDR3 amino acids: CASSSRTGANSPLHF. DNA of the CDR3: TGTGCCAGCAGCTCTCGGACAGGGGCCAATTCACCCCTCCACTTT. The complete variable domain, with remaining parts taken from reference TRBV7-2 and TRBJ1-6, reads GAGVSQSPSNKVTEKGKDVELRCDPISGHTALYWYRQSLGQGLEFLIYFQGNSAPDKSGLPSDRFSAERTGGSVSTLTIQRTQQEDSAVYLCASSSRTGANSPLHFGNGTRLTVT.